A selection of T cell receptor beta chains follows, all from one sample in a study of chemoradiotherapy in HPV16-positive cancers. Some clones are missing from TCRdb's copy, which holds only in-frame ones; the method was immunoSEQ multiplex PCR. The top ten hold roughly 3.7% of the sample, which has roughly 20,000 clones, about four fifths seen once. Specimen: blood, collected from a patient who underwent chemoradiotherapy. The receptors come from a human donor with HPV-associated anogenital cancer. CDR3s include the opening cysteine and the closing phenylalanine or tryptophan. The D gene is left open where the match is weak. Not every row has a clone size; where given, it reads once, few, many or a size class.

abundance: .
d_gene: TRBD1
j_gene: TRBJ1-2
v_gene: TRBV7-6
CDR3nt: TGTGCCAGCAGCCCTATACAGGGGCAGCGCCCCTATGGCTACACCTTC
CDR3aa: CASSPIQGQRPYGYTF

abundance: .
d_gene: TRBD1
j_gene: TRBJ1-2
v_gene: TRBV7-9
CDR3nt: TGTGCCAGCAGCAAAGGGGGACAGGGCATTTATGGCTACACCTTC
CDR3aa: CASSKGGQGIYGYTF

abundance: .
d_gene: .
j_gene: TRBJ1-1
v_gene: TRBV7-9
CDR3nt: TGTGCCAGCAGCGCAGGATCCCAATACACTGAAGCTTTCTTT
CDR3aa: CASSAGSQYTEAFF

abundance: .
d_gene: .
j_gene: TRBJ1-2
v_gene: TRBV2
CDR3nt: TGTGCCAGCAGTTTTACAGGGAGTGATGGCTACACCTTC
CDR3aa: CASSFTGSDGYTF

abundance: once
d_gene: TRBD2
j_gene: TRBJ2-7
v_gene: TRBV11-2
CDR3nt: TGTGCCAGCAGTAAAGGGACTAGCGGGGGCTACGAGCAGTACTTC
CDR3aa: CASSKGTSGGYEQYF

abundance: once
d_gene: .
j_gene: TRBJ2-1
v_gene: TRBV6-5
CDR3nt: TGTGCCAGCAGTTACTCAGGGGACACCTCCTACAATGAGCAGTTCTTC
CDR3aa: CASSYSGDTSYNEQFF

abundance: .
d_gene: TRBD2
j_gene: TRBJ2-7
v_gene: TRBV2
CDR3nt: TGTGCCAGCACCGGGACTAGCGGCTACTACGAGCAGTACTTC
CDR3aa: CASTGTSGYYEQYF

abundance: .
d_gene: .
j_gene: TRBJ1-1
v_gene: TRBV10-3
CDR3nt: TGTGCCATCAGTGAGTCGAATCAGCAGAACACTGAAGCTTTCTTT
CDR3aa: CAISESNQQNTEAFF

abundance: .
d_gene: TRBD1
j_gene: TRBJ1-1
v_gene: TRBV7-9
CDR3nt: TGCTCCCAGCGCACAGGGGGCACTGAAGCTTTCTTT
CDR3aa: CSQRTGGTEAFF

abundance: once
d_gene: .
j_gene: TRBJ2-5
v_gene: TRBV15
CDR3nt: TGTGCCACCAGCAGAGCAGATGCGGAGACCCAGTACTTC
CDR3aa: CATSRADAETQYF

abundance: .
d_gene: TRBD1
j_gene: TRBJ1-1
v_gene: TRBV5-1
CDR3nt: TGCGCCAGCAGCTTGTTCTCTGACAGGGTTAGCACTGAAGCTTTCTTT
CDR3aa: CASSLFSDRVSTEAFF

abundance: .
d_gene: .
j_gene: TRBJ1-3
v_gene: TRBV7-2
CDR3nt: TGTGCCAGCAGCCAGCAAGTCGGACCCGGAAACACCATATATTTT
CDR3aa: CASSQQVGPGNTIYF

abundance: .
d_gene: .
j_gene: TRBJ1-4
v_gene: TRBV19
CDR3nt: TGTGCCAGTAGTATGACGTTTCCTAATGAAAAACTGTTTTTT
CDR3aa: CASSMTFPNEKLFF

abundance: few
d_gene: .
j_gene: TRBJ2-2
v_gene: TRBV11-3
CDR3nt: TGTGCCAGCAGCTTAGATCAGGGGCCCGGGGAGCTGTTTTTT
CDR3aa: CASSLDQGPGELFF

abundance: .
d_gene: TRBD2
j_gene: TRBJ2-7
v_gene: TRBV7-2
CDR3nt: TGTGCCAGCAGCCGAGTGTACGGACTAGCGGGGGGCGGGGCAGTGCAGTACTTC
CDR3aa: CASSRVYGLAGGGAVQYF

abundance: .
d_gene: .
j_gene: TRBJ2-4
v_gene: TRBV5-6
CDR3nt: TGTGCCAGCAGCTCGGCAGGTGTCAGGGAAGCCAAAAACATTCAGTACTTC
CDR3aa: CASSSAGVREAKNIQYF

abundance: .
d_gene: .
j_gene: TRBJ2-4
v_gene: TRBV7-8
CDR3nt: TGTGCCAGCAGCTCCCAGGGGCTAGCCAAAAACATTCAGTACTTC
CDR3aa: CASSSQGLAKNIQYF

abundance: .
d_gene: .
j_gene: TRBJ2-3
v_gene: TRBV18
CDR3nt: TGTGCCAGCTCACCACTCCCGGGGGCCACAGATACGCAGTATTTT
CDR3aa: CASSPLPGATDTQYF

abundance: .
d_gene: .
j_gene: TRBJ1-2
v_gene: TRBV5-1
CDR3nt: TGCGCCAGCAGCTTGGCACAGGCGTATGGCTACACCTTC
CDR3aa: CASSLAQAYGYTF

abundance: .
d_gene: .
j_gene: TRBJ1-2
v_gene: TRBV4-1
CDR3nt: TGCGCCAGCAGCCAAGATTACAGGTCCGCCTATGGCTACACCTTC
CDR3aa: CASSQDYRSAYGYTF

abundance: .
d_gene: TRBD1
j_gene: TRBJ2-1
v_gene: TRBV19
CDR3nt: TGTGCCAGTAATAACGGACAGGGCTTGAATGAGCAGTTCTTC
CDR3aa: CASNNGQGLNEQFF

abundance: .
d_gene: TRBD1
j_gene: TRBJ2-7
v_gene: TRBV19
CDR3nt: TGTGCCAGTAGTGCTGGGACAGGGAAAATCTACGAGCAGTACTTC
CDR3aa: CASSAGTGKIYEQYF

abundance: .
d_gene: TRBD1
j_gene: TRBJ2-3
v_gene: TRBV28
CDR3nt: TGTGCCGCCCACCAGGGGACAGGGAAGGATACGCAGTATTTT
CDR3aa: CAAHQGTGKDTQYF

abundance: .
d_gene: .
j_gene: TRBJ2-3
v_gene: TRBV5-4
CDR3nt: TGTGCCAGCAGCTTGTCCTACACAGATACGCAGTATTTT
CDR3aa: CASSLSYTDTQYF

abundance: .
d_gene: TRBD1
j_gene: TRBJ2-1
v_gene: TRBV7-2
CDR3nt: TGTGCCAGCAGCAAGGACAGGGGCCCTAGCTCCTACAATGAGCAGTTCTTC
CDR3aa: CASSKDRGPSSYNEQFF

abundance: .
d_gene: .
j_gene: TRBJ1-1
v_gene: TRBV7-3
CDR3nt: TGTGCCAGCAGCTTAGTCGGTCGAGGGGTATTGAACACTGAAGCTTTCTTT
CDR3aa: CASSLVGRGVLNTEAFF

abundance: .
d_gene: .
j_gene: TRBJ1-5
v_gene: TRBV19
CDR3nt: TGTGCCAGTAAGGGGAGGGCGGGGACTCAGCCCCAGCATTTT
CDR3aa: CASKGRAGTQPQHF

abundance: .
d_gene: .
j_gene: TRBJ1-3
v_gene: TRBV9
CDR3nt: TGTGCCAGCAGCGTGGGGGAAGGGGACACCATATATTTT
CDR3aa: CASSVGEGDTIYF

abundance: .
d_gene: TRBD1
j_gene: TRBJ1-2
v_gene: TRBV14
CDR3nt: TGTGCCAGCAGCCAGGACAGGGGTAACTATGGCTACACCTTC
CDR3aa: CASSQDRGNYGYTF

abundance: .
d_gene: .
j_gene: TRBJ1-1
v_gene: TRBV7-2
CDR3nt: TGTGCCAGTGGACCTGGCACCCACACTGAAGCTTTCTTT
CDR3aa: CASGPGTHTEAFF

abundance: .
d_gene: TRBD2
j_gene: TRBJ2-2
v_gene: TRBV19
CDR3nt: TGTGCCAGTAGTCAGTCTAGCGGGGCCACCGGGGAGCTGTTTTTT
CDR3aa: CASSQSSGATGELFF

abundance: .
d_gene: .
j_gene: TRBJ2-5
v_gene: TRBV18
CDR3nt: TGTGCCAGCTCACCGGATAGCGGTCAAGAGACCCAGTACTTC
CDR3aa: CASSPDSGQETQYF

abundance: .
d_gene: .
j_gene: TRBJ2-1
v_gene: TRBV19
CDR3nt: TGTGCCAGTAGTACGCGGGACCTCCCCTACAATGAGCAGTTCTTC
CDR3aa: CASSTRDLPYNEQFF

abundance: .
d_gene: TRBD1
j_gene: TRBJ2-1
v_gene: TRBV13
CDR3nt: TGTGCCAGCAGCTATTACAGACAGGGGGCGTACAATGAGCAGTTCTTC
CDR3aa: CASSYYRQGAYNEQFF

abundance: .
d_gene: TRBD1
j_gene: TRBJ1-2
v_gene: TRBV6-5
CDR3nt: TGTGCCAGCAAGGGGGCATATGGCTACACCTTC
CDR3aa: CASKGAYGYTF

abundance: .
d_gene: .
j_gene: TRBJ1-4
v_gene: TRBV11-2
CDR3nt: TGTGCCAGCAGCGCCAGGACGGAACCTAATGAAAAACTGTTTTTT
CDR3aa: CASSARTEPNEKLFF

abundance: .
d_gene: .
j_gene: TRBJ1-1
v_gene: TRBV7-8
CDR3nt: TGTGCCAGCAGCGTGGGGAACACTGAAGCTTTCTTT
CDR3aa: CASSVGNTEAFF

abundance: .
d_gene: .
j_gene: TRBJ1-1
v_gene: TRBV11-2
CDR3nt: TGTGCCAGCAGCCACCTCCGGGAAGCTTTCTTT
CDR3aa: CASSHLREAFF

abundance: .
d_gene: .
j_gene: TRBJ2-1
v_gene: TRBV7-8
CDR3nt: TGTGCCAGCAGCTTAGCCTTCAACTCCTACAATGAGCAGTTCTTC
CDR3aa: CASSLAFNSYNEQFF

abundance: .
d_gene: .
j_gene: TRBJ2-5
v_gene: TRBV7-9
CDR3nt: TGTGCCAGCAGCCAGGGACCCCCTCAGGGAGAGACCCAGTACTTC
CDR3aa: CASSQGPPQGETQYF

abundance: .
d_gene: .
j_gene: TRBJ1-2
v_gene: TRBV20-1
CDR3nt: TGCAGTGCTGAGTTGGCGGATGGCTACACCTTC
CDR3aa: CSAELADGYTF